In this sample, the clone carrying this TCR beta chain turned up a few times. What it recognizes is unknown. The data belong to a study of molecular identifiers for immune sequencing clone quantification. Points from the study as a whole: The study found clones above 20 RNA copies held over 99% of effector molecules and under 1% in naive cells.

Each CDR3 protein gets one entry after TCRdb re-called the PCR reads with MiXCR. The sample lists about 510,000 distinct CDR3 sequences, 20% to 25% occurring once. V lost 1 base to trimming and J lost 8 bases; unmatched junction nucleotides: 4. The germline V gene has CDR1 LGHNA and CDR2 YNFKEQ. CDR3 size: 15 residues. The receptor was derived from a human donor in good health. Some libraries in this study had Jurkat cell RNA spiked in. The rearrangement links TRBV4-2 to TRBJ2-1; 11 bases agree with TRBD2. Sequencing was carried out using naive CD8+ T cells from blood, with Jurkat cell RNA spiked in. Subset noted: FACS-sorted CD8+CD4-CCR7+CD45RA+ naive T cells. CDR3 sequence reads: CASSQVIAGGYEQFF. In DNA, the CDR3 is TGTGCCAGCAGCCAAGTAATAGCGGGGGGGTATGAGCAGTTCTTC.